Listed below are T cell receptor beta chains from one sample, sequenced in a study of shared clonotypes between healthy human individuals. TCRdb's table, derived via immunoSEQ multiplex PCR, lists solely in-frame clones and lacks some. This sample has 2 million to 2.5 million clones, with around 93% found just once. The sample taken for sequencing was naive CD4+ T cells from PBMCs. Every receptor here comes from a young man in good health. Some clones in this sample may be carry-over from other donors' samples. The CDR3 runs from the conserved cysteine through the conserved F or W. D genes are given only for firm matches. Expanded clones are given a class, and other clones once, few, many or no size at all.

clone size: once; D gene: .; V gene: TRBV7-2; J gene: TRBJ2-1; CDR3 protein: CASSLVLGTSHEQFF; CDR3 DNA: TGTGCCAGCAGCTTAGTCCTCGGAACCTCCCATGAGCAGTTCTTC
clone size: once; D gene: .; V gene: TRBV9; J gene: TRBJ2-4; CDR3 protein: CASSKRAEQIAKNIQYF; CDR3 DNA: TGTGCCAGCAGCAAACGAGCCGAACAGATAGCCAAAAACATTCAGTACTTC
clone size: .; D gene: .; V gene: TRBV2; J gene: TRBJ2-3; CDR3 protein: CASREGTDTQYF; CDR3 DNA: TGTGCCAGCAGGGAGGGCACAGATACGCAGTATTTT
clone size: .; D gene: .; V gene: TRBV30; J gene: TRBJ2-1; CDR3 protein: CAWSVAGIYNEQFF; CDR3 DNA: TGTGCCTGGAGTGTGGCAGGTATCTACAATGAGCAGTTCTTC
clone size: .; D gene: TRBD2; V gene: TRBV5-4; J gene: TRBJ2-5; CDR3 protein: CASSLAGAQETQYF; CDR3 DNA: TGTGCCAGCAGCCTAGCGGGGGCTCAAGAGACCCAGTACTTC
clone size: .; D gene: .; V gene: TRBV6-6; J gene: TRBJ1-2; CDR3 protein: CASSYLDGSYGYTF; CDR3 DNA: TGTGCCAGCAGTTACCTAGACGGAAGTTATGGCTACACCTTC
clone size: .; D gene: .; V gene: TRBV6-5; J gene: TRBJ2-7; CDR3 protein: CASSYLGKAYEQYF; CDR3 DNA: TGTGCCAGCAGTTACTTGGGGAAAGCCTACGAGCAGTACTTC
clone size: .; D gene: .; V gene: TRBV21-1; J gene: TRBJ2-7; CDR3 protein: CASSWKTDSYEQYF; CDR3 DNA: TGTGCCAGCAGCTGGAAGACAGACAGCTACGAGCAGTACTTC
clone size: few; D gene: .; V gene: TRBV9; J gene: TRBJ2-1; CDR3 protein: CASSVARNNEQFF; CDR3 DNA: TGTGCCAGCAGCGTAGCACGGAACAATGAGCAGTTCTTC
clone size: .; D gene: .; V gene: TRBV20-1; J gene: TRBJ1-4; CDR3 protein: CSARGPEKLFF; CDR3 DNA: TGCAGTGCTAGGGGCCCGGAAAAACTGTTTTTT
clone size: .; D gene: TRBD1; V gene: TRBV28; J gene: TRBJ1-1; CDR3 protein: CASSFWGTGKLEAFF; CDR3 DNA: TGTGCCAGCAGTTTCTGGGGGACAGGCAAATTGGAGGCTTTCTTT
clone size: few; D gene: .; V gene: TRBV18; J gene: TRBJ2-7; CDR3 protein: CASSPPLGGGLGEQYF; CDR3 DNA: TGTGCCAGCTCACCCCCTCTAGGGGGAGGCCTGGGCGAGCAGTACTTC
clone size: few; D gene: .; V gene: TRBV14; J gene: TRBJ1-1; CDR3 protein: CASSQVWQSAFF; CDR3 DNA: TGTGCCAGCAGCCAAGTATGGCAATCGGCTTTCTTT
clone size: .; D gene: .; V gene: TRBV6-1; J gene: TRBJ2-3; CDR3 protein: CAFGGASDTQYF; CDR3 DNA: TGTGCCTTTGGGGGGGCCTCAGATACGCAGTATTTT